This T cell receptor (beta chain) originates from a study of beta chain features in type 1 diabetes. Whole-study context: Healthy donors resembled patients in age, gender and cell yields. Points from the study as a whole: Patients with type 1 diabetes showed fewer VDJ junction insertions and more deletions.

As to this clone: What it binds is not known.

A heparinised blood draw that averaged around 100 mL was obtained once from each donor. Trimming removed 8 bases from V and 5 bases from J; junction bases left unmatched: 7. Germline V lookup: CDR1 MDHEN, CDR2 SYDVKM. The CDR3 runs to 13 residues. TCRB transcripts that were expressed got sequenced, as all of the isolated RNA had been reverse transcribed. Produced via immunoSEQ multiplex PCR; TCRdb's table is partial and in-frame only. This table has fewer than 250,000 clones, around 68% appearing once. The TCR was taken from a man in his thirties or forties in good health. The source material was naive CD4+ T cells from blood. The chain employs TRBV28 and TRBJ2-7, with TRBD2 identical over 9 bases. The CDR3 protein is CASAGGVLDEQYF. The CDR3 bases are TGTGCCAGCGCGGGAGGGGTCTTAGACGAGCAGTACTTC.